This T cell receptor (beta chain) was observed in a study of regulatory T cells in long-lasting Graves disease. Study-wide points: Among the persistent patients, 2,741 public clonotypes were shared, more than the 950 to 1,000 shared among new patients. Persistent-disease Graves' patients showed less TCR diversity than new cases.

V shed 2 bases, J shed 1 base, and the junction held 0 bases outside the gene matches. Germline V gives CDR1 SNHLY, CDR2 FYNNEI. This CDR3 contains 14 residues. This clonotype was recorded at least ten times. Antigen unknown. Sequencing libraries for TCR beta were prepared with iRepertoire HTBI primers and Arm-PCR of CDR3 regions. One entry per CDR3 protein, called by TCRdb with MiXCR from the multiplex PCR reads. Here the sample spans more than 400,000 distinct CDR3 sequences, 15% to 20% being singletons. Time point of the sample: newly diagnosed GD, antithyroid drugs for less than 3 months. PBMC RNA served as the TCR library source. This sample was shared with a second study, whose subject was T cells in Graves' hyperthyroidism and ophthalmopathy. That source notes: When the TCR CDR3 underwent first-round RT-PCR, the HTBI primer set was used.

The gene calls are TRBV2 and TRBJ2-7, with 9 bases identical to TRBD2. This receptor was identified in a man in his forties with Graves disease. This sample comprised peripheral blood mononuclear cells (PBMCs), obtained at new diagnosis, from a patient treated with antithyroid drugs. The CDR3 is CASSELAGSYEQYF. CDR3 DNA sequence: TGTGCCAGCAGTGAACTAGCGGGGTCCTACGAGCAGTACTTC.